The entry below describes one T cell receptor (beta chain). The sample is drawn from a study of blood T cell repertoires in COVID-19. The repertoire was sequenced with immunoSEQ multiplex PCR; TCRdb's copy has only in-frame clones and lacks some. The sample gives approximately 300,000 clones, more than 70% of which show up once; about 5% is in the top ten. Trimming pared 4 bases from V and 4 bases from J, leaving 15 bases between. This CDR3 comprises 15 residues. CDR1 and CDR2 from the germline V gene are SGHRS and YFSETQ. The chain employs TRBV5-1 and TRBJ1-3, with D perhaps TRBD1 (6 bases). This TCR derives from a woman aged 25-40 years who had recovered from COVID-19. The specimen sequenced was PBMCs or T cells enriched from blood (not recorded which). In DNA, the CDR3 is TGCGCCAGCAGCCTATCGCAGGGGAAGGGAAACACCATATATTTT. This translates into CASSLSQGKGNTIYF.